Included here is one T cell receptor (beta chain) sequence, with context. Its antigen remains unidentified. The data stem from a study of T cell responses to AZD1222 COVID-19 vaccine. Study outcomes and limitations: Spike-specific TCR breadth and depth both grew after two AZD1222 doses.

Assay used: immunoSEQ multiplex PCR; TCRdb lists only in-frame clones, some missing. The repertoire holds more than 65,000 clones, with about 90% as singletons. CDR3 size: 14 residues. Trimming took 2 bases from V and 0 from J, leaving 8 bases between them. Germline loops: CDR1 MDHEN, CDR2 SYDVKM. This TCR came from an adult in good health. The chain recombines TRBV28 with TRBJ2-7; maybe TRBD2 (6 bases). The sequencing here drew on peripheral blood, taken on day 0 of AZD1222 vaccination. The CDR3 spells CASSLTGGSYEQYF. For the CDR3, the DNA is TGTGCCAGCAGTTTAACCGGGGGCTCCTACGAGCAGTACTTC. The full variable domain, rest sourced from reference TRBV28 and TRBJ2-7, is DVKVTQSSRYLVKRTGEKVFLECVQDMDHENMFWYRQDPGLGLRLIYFSYDVKMKEKGDIPEGYSVSREKKERFSLILESASTNQTSMYLCASSLTGGSYEQYFGPGTRLTVT.